A single sample is the source of the 20 T cell receptor beta chains below, sequenced in a study of cytomegalovirus exposure and HLA in healthy donors. Vbeta (60) and Jbeta (13) primers were used in the PCR. Sequencing was performed with immunoSEQ multiplex PCR; in TCRdb, only in-frame clones are kept and a portion is missing. Of about 190,000 clones in the sample, just under 75% were seen once. Sample: PBMCs. The receptor set was obtained from a woman aged 30 to 39 in good health and CMV-seropositive.

The V call is TRBV19, the J call TRBJ2-1, with 10 bases matching TRBD2. CDR1 is LNHDA, CDR2 SQIVND, per germline (reference sequence). The CDR3 runs to 14 residues. Trimming took 4 bases from V and 5 from J; bases not matched to a gene: 2. The CDR3 DNA reads as TGTGCCAGTAGTAATCTAGCGGGAGACAATGAGCAGTTCTTC. Its translation: CASSNLAGDNEQFF.

In this sample, this clone turned up once. This chain connects TRBV15 to TRBJ2-7, with TRBD1 as a possible D gene (6 bases). The length of the CDR3 is 14 residues. With 5 bases removed from V and 2 bases from J, the gap between germline ends came to 13 bases. Germline values: CDR1 LNHNV, CDR2 YYDKDF (reference sequence). The CDR3 reads CATSWNKGAYEQYF. The CDR3 DNA is TGTGCCACCAGCTGGAACAAGGGGGCCTACGAGCAGTACTTC.

This clone was seen only a few times. The chain recombines TRBV19 with TRBJ2-1; 15 bases match TRBD2. The germline V gene encodes CDR1 LNHDA and CDR2 SQIVND (reference sequence). The length of the CDR3 is 17 residues. With 6 bases clipped from V and 4 bases from J, the junction kept 7 bases outside the gene matches. The CDR3 region is CASSRGTSGRIYNEQFF. The CDR3 nucleotides are TGTGCCAGTAGCAGGGGGACTAGCGGGAGGATATACAATGAGCAGTTCTTC.

This clone was observed once. The chain combines TRBV9 with TRBJ1-1; D is perhaps TRBD1 (5 bases). This CDR3 contains 15 residues. CDR1 is SGDLS and CDR2 is YYNGEE in the germline V gene. V dropped 4 bases and J dropped 3 bases, with 16 bases sitting between them. The CDR3 loop is CASSPRQAGDTEAFF. The CDR3 DNA is TGTGCCAGCAGCCCCCGGCAGGCGGGGGACACTGAAGCTTTCTTT.

The chain employs TRBV7-9 and TRBJ1-1, with 8 bases lining up with TRBD1. The CDR3 contains 15 residues. J lost 5 bases, V lost 5 bases, and 10 bases had no gene match. In germline, CDR1 is SEHNR, CDR2 FQNEAQ (reference sequence). In DNA form, the CDR3 reads TGTGCCAGCAGCCCCGGGGGGACAGGATATACTGAAGCTTTCTTT. Its protein product is CASSPGGTGYTEAFF.

This clone showed up just a few times. This rearrangement joins TRBV6-4 to TRBJ2-7, with 8 nucleotides matching TRBD2. After removal of 3 bases from V and 2 bases from J, the junction contained 3 bases not matched to a gene. CDR1 and CDR2 from the germline V gene are MRHNA and SNTAGT. This CDR3 has 14 residues. The CDR3 nucleotides read TGTGCCAGCAGTGAACTAGCGGAAGCCTACGAGCAGTACTTC. This sequence encodes CASSELAEAYEQYF.

This clone occurred a few times. The chain employs TRBV7-6 and TRBJ2-2; 11 nucleotides line up with TRBD2. The CDR3 spans 18 residues. Germline lookup yields CDR1 SGHVS and CDR2 FNYEAQ. V lost 0 bases to trimming and J lost 6 bases; unmatched junction nucleotides: 9. In nucleotides, the CDR3 is TGTGCCAGCAGCTTAGCTACTCCCGTAGCGGGAGGGCCCGGGGAGCTGTTTTTT. As protein: CASSLATPVAGGPGELFF.

J is TRBJ1-1 and V is TRBV5-4; 7 bases agree with TRBD1. This CDR3 comprises 15 residues. V shed 4 bases, J shed 7 bases, and the junction held 13 bases outside the gene matches. Germline CDR1 reads SGHNT; CDR2 reads YYREEE (reference sequence). This CDR3 reads CASSDGQVGVSEAFF. CDR3 nucleotide sequence: TGTGCCAGCAGCGATGGACAGGTTGGGGTGAGTGAAGCTTTCTTT.

V and J are TRBV7-2 and TRBJ1-1; the D gene is possibly TRBD1 (5 bases). There are 15 residues in the CDR3. V lost 1 base and J 6 bases, leaving 15 bases between the germline ends. Germline values: CDR1 SGHTA, CDR2 FQGNSA. The CDR3: CASSLVRGGVAEAFF. The CDR3 bases are TGTGCCAGCAGCTTAGTCCGGGGCGGGGTAGCTGAAGCTTTCTTT.

The chain couples TRBV5-6 to TRBJ2-6; 13 bases align to TRBD2. CDR1 SGHDT and CDR2 YYEEEE come from the germline V gene. CDR3 length: 19 amino acids. The ends lost 4 bases at V and 1 base at J; junction bases unmatched: 8. The CDR3: CASSILTSGRSSGANVLTF. In DNA, the CDR3 is TGTGCCAGCAGCATACTGACTAGCGGGAGGTCGTCTGGGGCCAACGTCCTGACTTTC.

This chain joins TRBV7-8 and TRBJ2-3, with 15 bases matching TRBD2. The V and J ends lost 3 bases and 7 bases, in that order; junction bases with no gene match: 11. The CDR3 consists of 18 residues. The germline V gene encodes CDR1 SGHVS and CDR2 FQNEAQ. The CDR3 loop is CASSFGTSGRSRMNTQYF. Written as DNA, the CDR3 is TGTGCCAGCAGCTTTGGGACTAGCGGGAGGTCCCGTATGAATACGCAGTATTTT.

V is TRBV6-5 and J is TRBJ2-1; D may be TRBD2 (5 bases). The V and J ends lost 6 bases and 7 bases respectively, with 13 bases between them. The CDR3 is 13 amino acids. Germline-derived CDR1 and CDR2 are MNHEY and SVGAGI. The CDR3 sequence: CASRPSTGNEQFF. CDR3 nucleotide sequence: TGTGCCAGCAGACCATCCACGGGGAATGAGCAGTTCTTC.

This clone has just one count. This chain joins TRBV2 and TRBJ1-4; D might be TRBD1 (6 bases). CDR1 and CDR2 from the germline V gene are SNHLY and FYNNEI. Deletions cut 4 bases from V and 6 bases from J, with 15 bases between. The CDR3 runs to 15 residues. CDR3 bases: TGTGCCAGCAGTGTGGTTACAGGGTATTATGAAAAACTGTTTTTT. It yields the protein CASSVVTGYYEKLFF.

The CDR3 DNA sequence: TGTGCCAGCAGTTCCCTCCGGGACAAAGCTAACTATGGCTACACCTTC. This sequence encodes CASSSLRDKANYGYTF. The gene calls are TRBV27 and TRBJ1-2, with a tentative D call TRBD1 (6 bases). CDR1 MNHEY and CDR2 SMNVEV come from the germline V gene (reference sequence). CDR3 length equals 16 residues. Trimming removed 4 bases from V and 0 bases from J, with 15 bases in between.

As to this clone: The identical CDR3 is also encoded by other nucleotide sequences in the sample. The gene calls are TRBV6-5 and TRBJ2-7; 10 bases align to TRBD1. Germline V gene lookup returns CDR1 MNHEY and CDR2 SVGAGI. The trim removed 2 bases at V and 6 bases at J, leaving 1 base unmatched. This CDR3 has 13 residues. The CDR3 here is CASSYRTGGEQYF. CDR3 nucleotides: TGTGCCAGCAGTTACCGGACAGGGGGCGAGCAGTACTTC.

The J gene is TRBJ1-3, the V gene TRBV7-9, with D possibly matching TRBD1 (5 bases). The germline V gene has CDR1 SEHNR and CDR2 FQNEAQ (reference sequence). The germline V and J ends were trimmed by 5 bases and 0 bases, with 14 bases remaining between them. The CDR3 has 16 residues. The CDR3 sequence: CASSVPRGSSGNTIYF. CDR3 nucleotides: TGTGCCAGCAGCGTCCCGCGGGGGAGCTCTGGAAACACCATATATTTT.

CDR3 DNA: TGTGCCACGCAAAACGGGGTTTTAACCTATGGCTACACCTTC. This translates into CATQNGVLTYGYTF. J is TRBJ1-2 and V is TRBV28; unclear D gene. Germline CDR1 reads MDHEN; CDR2 reads SYDVKM. With 10 bases removed from V and 4 bases from J, the gap between germline ends came to 19 bases. This CDR3 spans 14 amino acids.

The gene calls are TRBV5-1 and TRBJ2-7; 9 bases are a match to TRBD2. This CDR3 is 17 amino acids long. Trimming at V came to 4 bases and at J to 3 bases, leaving 14 bases not matched to a gene. The germline CDR1 and CDR2 sequences are SGHRS and YFSETQ. CDR3 DNA sequence: TGCGCCAGCAGCCGCCGACTTGGGGCTAGCGGGATCTACGAGCAGTACTTC. Translation gives CASSRRLGASGIYEQYF.

V gene TRBV19 combines with J gene TRBJ2-1, with 13 bases aligning to TRBD2. The germline CDR1 and CDR2 sequences are LNHDA and SQIVND (reference sequence). The CDR3 consists of 17 residues. Trimming at V came to 7 bases and at J to 7 bases, leaving 13 bases not matched to a gene. CDR3 sequence: CASINSPGLAGRNEQFF. The CDR3 region has the DNA TGTGCCAGTATTAATTCCCCGGGACTAGCGGGACGGAATGAGCAGTTCTTC.

The chain carries TRBV15 and TRBJ2-2; D unresolved. This CDR3 has 14 residues. With 9 bases removed from V and 5 bases from J, the gap between germline ends came to 16 bases. CDR1 is LNHNV and CDR2 is YYDKDF in the germline V gene (reference sequence). CDR3 DNA: TGTGCCACGGTTGCAGCGCTCGGGACCGGGGAGCTGTTTTTT. Translation: CATVAALGTGELFF.